This T cell receptor beta chain appears in the sequencing data of a study of T cell repertoires in cytomegalovirus infection. The CDR3 runs 12 residues. With 4 bases clipped from V and 9 bases from J, the junction kept 3 bases outside the gene matches. Germline CDR1 is SGHTA and CDR2 is FQGTGA. TCRdb processed the reads anew with MiXCR; each CDR3 protein has one entry. This table has fewer than 900,000 distinct CDR3 sequences, almost 30% appearing once. This clonotype was recorded many times. Its antigen is not identified. This clonotype originated in a human donor in good health (CMV status not recorded). Some clones in this sample may be carry-over from other donors' samples. The chain carries TRBV7-3 and TRBJ2-1, with 7 bases matching TRBD2. Material: cultured CD8+ T cells from PBMCs, obtained from culture after CMV antigen stimulation. The CDR3 region is CASSYPGGEQFF. In DNA, the CDR3 is TGTGCCAGCAGCTACCCGGGAGGTGAGCAGTTCTTC.